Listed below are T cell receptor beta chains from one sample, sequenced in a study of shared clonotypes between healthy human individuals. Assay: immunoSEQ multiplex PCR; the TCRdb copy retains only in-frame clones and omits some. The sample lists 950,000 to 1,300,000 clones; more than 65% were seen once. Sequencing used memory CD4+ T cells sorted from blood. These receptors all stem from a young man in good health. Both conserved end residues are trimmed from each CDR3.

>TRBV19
ASSGDRRNTEAF
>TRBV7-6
ASRPTAGGLDTQY
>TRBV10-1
ASSDESYGTYEQY
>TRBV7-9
ASSQDPTDTQY
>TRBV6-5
ASSDLGHSYGYT
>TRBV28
ASSLTGVPGELF
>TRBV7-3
ASSLSPAGDEQF
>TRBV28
ASSSPGVFGNQPQH
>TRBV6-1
ASSVDRGYSNQPQH
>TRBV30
AWIRGSYNEQF
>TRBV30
AWSAGPNRLYEQY
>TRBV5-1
ASSLSGIEGETQY
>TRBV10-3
AIKGDWIYEQY
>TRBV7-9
ASSQVGAMGETQY
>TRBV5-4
ASSSGTSGRYEQY
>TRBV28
ASSGGGGVSRRKLF
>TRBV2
ASSEEGQNSPLH
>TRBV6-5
ASSSQGYTDTQY
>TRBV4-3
ASSQESGGRLGEQF
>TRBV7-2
ASSYIGQGATDTQY
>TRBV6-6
ASSYSSGPGNTIY
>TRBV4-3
ASSHPGQGYGYT
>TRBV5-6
ASSPYGANVLT
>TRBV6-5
ATLPLAASTDTQY
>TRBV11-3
ASSLGTGGTGELF
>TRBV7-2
ASSRFGTAFSYEQY
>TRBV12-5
ASGSPQGGNHYEQY
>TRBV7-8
ASSSRLAGGSGELF
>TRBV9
ASSRIAGLTDTQY
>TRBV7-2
ASSLSGSTSDTQY
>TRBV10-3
ATNMGLNTEAF
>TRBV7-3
ASSLYPTGGTDTQY
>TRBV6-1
ASSEAQGSGANVLT
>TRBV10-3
AINSGALNYEQY
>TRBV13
ASSSRPGAEQY
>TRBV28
ASSSYFASGASARNTQY
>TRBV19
ASSIVRGRSDTQY
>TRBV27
ASSFRRTGINTDTQY
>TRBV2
ASSVGGNGNQPQH
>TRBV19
ASSILPKALSHSPLH
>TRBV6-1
ASGRDIKANYGYT
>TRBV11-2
ASSTRDGPNQPQH
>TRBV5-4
ASSSEGRPGYEQY
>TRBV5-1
ASSLGDSGNTIY
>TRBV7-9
ASSFGPGETQY
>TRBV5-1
AITDRGQQPQH
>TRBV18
ASSPGAVNNYGYT